Listed below are T cell receptor beta chains from one sample, sequenced in a study of cytomegalovirus exposure and HLA in healthy donors. This table comes from immunoSEQ multiplex PCR, and its TCRdb copy is limited to in-frame clones, with some not included. The table lists 100,000 to 150,000 clones, around 75% of them singletons, with more than 7.5% in the top ten. Sequenced sample: PBMCs. These receptor sequences come from a woman aged 50 to 60 in good health and CMV-seropositive. CDR3s include the opening cysteine and the closing phenylalanine or tryptophan. Fields, in order: D gene, V gene, CDR3 protein. The D gene is left open where the match is weak.

>TRBD2|TRBV5-1
CASSLGVAGGLEGEQFF
>TRBD1|TRBV27
CASKGTGSYEQYF
>TRBD1|TRBV5-4
CASSPGDRSQETQYF
>-|TRBV19
CASSIDGLIYNEQFF
>-|TRBV4-3
CASSQDKGYGTGELFF
>TRBD1|TRBV30
CAWSVQGLPSYNEQFF
>-|TRBV19
CASSMPGQETQYF
>-|TRBV7-9
CASSLRGTTYNEQFF
>-|TRBV27
CASSPPWAGSGEQYF
>TRBD2|TRBV5-1
CASSLGGTSDVLQETQYF
>TRBD2|TRBV11-3
CASSPAASGQFGTQYF
>TRBD2|TRBV12-5
CASSPVGLAGTGELFF
>-|TRBV7-2
CASSQDDNEQFF
>-|TRBV6-6
CASREGANVLTF
>-|TRBV4-1
CASSHPHGIPNYGYTF
>TRBD1|TRBV11-3
CASSDRGTSYEQYF
>-|TRBV5-4
CASSLVVGGPSYEAFF
>TRBD1|TRBV18
CASSRDSQQETQYF
>TRBD1|TRBV20-1
CTGQGLYGYTF
>-|TRBV6-5
CARRGVEQYF
>-|TRBV6-6
CASSYSSMRDTEAFF
>TRBD1|TRBV27
CASSPYPRDRGREAFF
>-|TRBV5-8
CASSLRLRANTGELFF
>-|TRBV29-1
CSVLGLQESSRTQYF
>-|TRBV5-4
CASSPVQATYEQYF
>-|TRBV29-1
CSVDGGTSTDTQYF
>-|TRBV18
CASSLGQNSGNTIYF
>-|TRBV18
CASSPATRNTGELFF
>TRBD1|TRBV5-6
CASSFRQGTYNEQFF
>TRBD2|TRBV6-1
CASSEFGTSGGYPYEQYF
>-|TRBV13
CASSLRTAHTEAFF
>TRBD2|TRBV5-1
CASSSTSGGITDTQYF
>-|TRBV6-1
CASSENSLLSGNSIYF
>-|TRBV10-2
CASGTRTDTQYF
>-|TRBV19
CASSIVGVEEYGYTF